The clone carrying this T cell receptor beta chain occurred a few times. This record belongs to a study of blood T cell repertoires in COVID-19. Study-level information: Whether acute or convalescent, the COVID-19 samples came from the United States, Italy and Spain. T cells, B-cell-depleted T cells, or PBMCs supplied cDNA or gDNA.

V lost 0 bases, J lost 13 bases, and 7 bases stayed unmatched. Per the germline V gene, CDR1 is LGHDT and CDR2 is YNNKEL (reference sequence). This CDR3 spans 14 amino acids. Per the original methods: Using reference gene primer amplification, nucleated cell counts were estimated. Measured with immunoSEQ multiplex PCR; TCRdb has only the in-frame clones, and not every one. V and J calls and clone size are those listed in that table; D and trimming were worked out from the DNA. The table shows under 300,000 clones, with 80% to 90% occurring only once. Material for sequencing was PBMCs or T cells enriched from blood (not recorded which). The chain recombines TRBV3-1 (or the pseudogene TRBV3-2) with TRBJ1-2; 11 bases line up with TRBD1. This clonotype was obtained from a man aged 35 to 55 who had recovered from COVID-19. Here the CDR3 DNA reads TGTGCCAGCAGCCAAGATCGGACAGGGGGCAAGGGCACCTTC. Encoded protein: CASSQDRTGGKGTF.